Below, 12 T cell receptor beta chains from the same sample are listed, as sequenced in a study of T-cell reconstitution after alpha-beta-depleted transplantation in children. It was with unique molecular identifiers that the TCRbeta library was prepared. TCRdb re-called the PCR reads through MiXCR, storing one row per CDR3 protein. This sample yields some 180,000 distinct CDR3 sequences, of which about 7% are seen a single time; 5.5% belongs to the top ten. The material was PBMCs, obtained before TCRalphabeta/CD19-depleted stem cell transplant. The source of these receptors is a boy aged 2 to 10 with acute lymphoblastic leukemia, due to receive a stem cell transplant.

This clonotype showed up just a few times. The genes are TRBV20-1 and TRBJ2-7; the D is unclear. V lost 0 bases to trimming and J lost 3 bases, with 9 bases between them. Germline lookup yields CDR1 DFQATT and CDR2 SNEGSKA (reference sequence). The length of the CDR3 is 13 residues. The CDR3 reads CSARDRTDYEQYF. CDR3 in DNA: TGCAGTGCTAGAGATAGAACAGACTACGAGCAGTACTTC.

V and J are TRBV7-2 and TRBJ2-4, with D maybe TRBD2 (6 bases). Looked up from germline, CDR1 is SGHTA and CDR2 is FQGNSA. Trimming took off 5 bases at V and 0 bases at J, with 14 bases between the two ends. This CDR3 region has 16 residues. DNA of the CDR3: TGTGCCAGCAGCCCCGGGACTTGGGGAGCCAAAAACATTCAGTACTTC. It codes for CASSPGTWGAKNIQYF.

V usage is TRBV4-3 and J usage is TRBJ1-3, with D perhaps TRBD1 (6 bases). This CDR3 has 16 residues. In germline, CDR1 is LGHNA, CDR2 YSLEER. V lost 0 bases and J 0 bases, leaving 9 bases between the germline ends. The CDR3 sequence: CASSQDFRGSGNTIYF. CDR3 bases: TGCGCCAGCAGCCAAGATTTCAGGGGCTCTGGAAACACCATATATTTT.

The V and J genes are TRBV4-3 and TRBJ1-5; TRBD1 is a possible D gene (6 bases). Germline V gives CDR1 LGHNA, CDR2 YSLEER. Trimming took off 0 bases at V and 11 bases at J, with 20 bases between the two ends. The CDR3 contains 16 residues. Here the CDR3 DNA reads TGCGCCAGCAGCCAAGATAGGGTATCAGGGGTCGGGGCCCAGCATTTT. Protein sequence: CASSQDRVSGVGAQHF.

V gene TRBV20-1 combines with J gene TRBJ2-5; 9 bases fit TRBD2. This CDR3 spans 16 amino acids. CDR1 is DFQATT, CDR2 SNEGSKA, per germline (reference sequence). CDR3 protein: CCARDLVAGEQETQYF. CDR3 bases: TGCTGCGCTAGAGATTTGGTAGCGGGGGAACAAGAGACCCAGTACTTC.

This clonotype has a count of ten or more. This rearrangement joins TRBV7-9 to TRBJ2-7; TRBD1 matches at 7 bases. The CDR3 has 14 residues. From germline, CDR1 is SEHNR and CDR2 FQNEAQ (reference sequence). Germline trimming cut 6 bases from V and 0 bases from J; bases unmatched to any gene: 5. CDR3 loop: CASSYAGGSYEQYF. CDR3 bases: TGTGCCAGCAGTTACGCAGGGGGCTCCTACGAGCAGTACTTC.

This clonotype has only a few counts. At one of its ends the junction is not consistent with the germline gene, which may arise from a read error. The DNA of the CDR3 is TGTGCCTGGAGTCCTTCCGGGACAGCCCCGAGGGGGGTCTTT. Encoded protein: CAWSPSGTAPRGVF. This rearrangement joins TRBV30 to TRBJ1-1, with 7 nucleotides matching TRBD1. This CDR3 has 14 amino acids. The germline V gene encodes CDR1 GTSNPN and CDR2 SVGIG (reference sequence).

The table lists this clonotype with many counts. The chain couples TRBV12-3 or TRBV12-4 to TRBJ2-1; 9 bases agree with TRBD2. The CDR3 runs 16 residues. Unmatched junction bases numbered 9, after V lost 5 bases and J lost 4 bases. The CDR3 here is CASSPRAGGPYNEQFF. The CDR3 nucleotides read TGTGCCAGCAGTCCCCGGGCGGGAGGGCCGTACAATGAGCAGTTCTTC.

This clonotype has at least ten counts. This chain uses TRBV12-3 or TRBV12-4 with TRBJ2-7; D may be TRBD1 or TRBD2 (6 bases each). The CDR3 is made up of 16 amino acids. Deletions cut 5 bases from V and 2 bases from J, with 19 bases between. CDR3 nucleotides: TGTGCCAGCAGTCGAACCTCCGGGGGCGGCCCCTACGAGCAGTACTTC. As protein: CASSRTSGGGPYEQYF.

This clonotype was seen a few times. The CDR3 loop is CASSLGPSFNEKLFF. The CDR3 DNA follows: TGTGCCAGCAGCTTAGGGCCTTCCTTTAATGAAAAACTGTTTTTT. The V call is TRBV7-2, the J call TRBJ1-4; D remains ambiguous. Germline lookup yields CDR1 SGHTA and CDR2 FQGNSA. There are 15 residues in the CDR3. Trimming pared 1 base from V and 4 bases from J, leaving 10 bases between.

This clonotype was counted many times. This chain uses TRBV11-2 with TRBJ2-7, with unresolved D. The CDR3 length is 19 residues. CDR1 and CDR2 from the germline V gene are SGHAT and FQNNGV. The germline V and J ends were trimmed by 0 bases and 5 bases, with 26 bases remaining between them. Here the CDR3 reads CASSLDGPRMQRLKHEQYF. CDR3 DNA: TGTGCCAGCAGCTTAGACGGGCCCCGGATGCAGCGCCTCAAACACGAGCAGTACTTC.

This chain joins TRBV7-8 and TRBJ1-1; no firm D call. The CDR3 is 15 residues long. Looked up from germline, CDR1 is SGHVS and CDR2 is FQNEAQ. Trimming removed 8 bases from V and 10 bases from J, with 26 bases in between. The CDR3 DNA is TGTGCCAGCGGAAAATCATCGTGGCAGCGGGAGGGAGCTTTCTTT. This encodes CASGKSSWQREGAFF.